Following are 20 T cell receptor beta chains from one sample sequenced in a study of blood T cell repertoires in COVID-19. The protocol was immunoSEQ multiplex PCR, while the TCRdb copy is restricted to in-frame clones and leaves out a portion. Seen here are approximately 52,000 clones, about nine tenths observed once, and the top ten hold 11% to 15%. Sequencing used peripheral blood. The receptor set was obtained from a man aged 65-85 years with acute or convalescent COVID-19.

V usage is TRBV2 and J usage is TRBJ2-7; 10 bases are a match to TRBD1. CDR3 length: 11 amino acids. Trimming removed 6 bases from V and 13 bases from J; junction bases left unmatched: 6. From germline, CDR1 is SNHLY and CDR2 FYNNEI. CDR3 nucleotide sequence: TGTGCCAGCAGATCGGGGGACAGGGGCTACTTC. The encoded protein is CASRSGDRGYF.

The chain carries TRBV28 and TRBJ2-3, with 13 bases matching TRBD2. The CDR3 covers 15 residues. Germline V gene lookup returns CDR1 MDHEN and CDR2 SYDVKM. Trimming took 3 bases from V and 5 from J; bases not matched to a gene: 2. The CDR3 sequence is CASSFGLAGVDTQYF. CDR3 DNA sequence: TGTGCCAGCAGTTTCGGACTAGCGGGGGTAGATACGCAGTATTTT.

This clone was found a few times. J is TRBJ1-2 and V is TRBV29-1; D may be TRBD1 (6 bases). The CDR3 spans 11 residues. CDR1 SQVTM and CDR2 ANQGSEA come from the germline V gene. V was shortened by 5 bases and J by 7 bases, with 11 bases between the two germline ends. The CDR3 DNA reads TGCAGCGTTTGGACAGTTCTTGGCTACACCTTC. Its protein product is CSVWTVLGYTF.

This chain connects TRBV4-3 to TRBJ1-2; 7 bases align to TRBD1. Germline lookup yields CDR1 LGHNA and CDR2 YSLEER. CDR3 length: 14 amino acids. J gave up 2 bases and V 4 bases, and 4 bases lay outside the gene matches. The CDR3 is CASSRGTVNYGYTF. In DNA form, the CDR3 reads TGCGCCAGCAGCCGCGGGACAGTCAACTATGGCTACACCTTC.

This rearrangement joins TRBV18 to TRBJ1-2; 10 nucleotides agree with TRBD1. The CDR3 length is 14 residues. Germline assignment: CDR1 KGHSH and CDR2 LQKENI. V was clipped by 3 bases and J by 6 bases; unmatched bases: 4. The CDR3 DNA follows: TGTGCCAGCTCACCCGGGACAGGGGAAGATGGCTACACCTTC. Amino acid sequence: CASSPGTGEDGYTF. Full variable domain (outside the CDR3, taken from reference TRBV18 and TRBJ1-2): NAGVMQNPRHLVRRRGQEARLRCSPMKGHSHVYWYRQLPEEGLKFMVYLQKENIIDESGMPKERFSAEFPKEGPSILRIQQVVRGDSAAYFCASSPGTGEDGYTFGSGTRLTVV.

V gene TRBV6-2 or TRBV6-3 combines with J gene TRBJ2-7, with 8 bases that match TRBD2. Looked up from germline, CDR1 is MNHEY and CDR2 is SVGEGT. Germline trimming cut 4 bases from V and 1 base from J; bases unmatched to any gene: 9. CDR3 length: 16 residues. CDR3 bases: TGTGCCAGCAGTTTCTTCGGGAGGGGTGAATCCTACGAGCAGTACTTC. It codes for CASSFFGRGESYEQYF.

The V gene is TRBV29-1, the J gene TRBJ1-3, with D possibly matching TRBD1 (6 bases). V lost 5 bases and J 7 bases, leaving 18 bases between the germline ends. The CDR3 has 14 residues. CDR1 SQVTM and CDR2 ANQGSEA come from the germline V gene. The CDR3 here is CSVRIQGIGNTIYF. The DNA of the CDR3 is TGCAGCGTTCGTATACAGGGTATCGGGAACACCATATATTTT.

The CDR3 sequence: CASRGTGRRGYTF. The DNA of the CDR3 is TGTGCCAGTAGGGGGACAGGGCGGCGTGGCTACACCTTC. The chain uses TRBV19 and TRBJ1-2; 9 positions agree with TRBD1. The CDR3 has 13 residues. V trimming: 6 bases; J trimming: 7 bases; junction bases outside the gene matches: 6. CDR1 is LNHDA, CDR2 SQIVND, per germline (reference sequence).

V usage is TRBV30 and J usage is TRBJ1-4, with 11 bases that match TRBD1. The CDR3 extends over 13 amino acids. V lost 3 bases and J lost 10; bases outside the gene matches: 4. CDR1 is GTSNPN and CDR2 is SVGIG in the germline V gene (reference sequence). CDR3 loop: CAWRGQGVGKLFF. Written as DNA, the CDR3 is TGTGCCTGGAGGGGACAGGGGGTCGGAAAACTGTTTTTT. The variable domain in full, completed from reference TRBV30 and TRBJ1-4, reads SQTIHQWPATLVQPVGSPLSLECTVEGTSNPNLYWYRQAAGRGLQLLFYSVGIGQISSEVPQNLSASRPQDRQFILSSKKLLLSDSGFYLCAWRGQGVGKLFFGSGTQLSVL.

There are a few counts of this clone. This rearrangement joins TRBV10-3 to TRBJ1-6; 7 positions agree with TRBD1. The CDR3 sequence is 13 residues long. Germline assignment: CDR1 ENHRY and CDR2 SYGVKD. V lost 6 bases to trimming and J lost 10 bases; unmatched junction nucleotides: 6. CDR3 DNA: TGTGCCATCAGAGGGGGCTATGAGTCACCCCTCCACTTT. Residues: CAIRGGYESPLHF.

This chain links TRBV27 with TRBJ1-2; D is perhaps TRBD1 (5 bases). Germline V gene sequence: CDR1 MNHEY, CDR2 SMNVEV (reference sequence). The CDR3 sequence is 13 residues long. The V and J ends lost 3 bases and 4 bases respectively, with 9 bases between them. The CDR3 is CASSLSGAYGYTF. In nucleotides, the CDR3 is TGTGCCAGCAGTTTGAGTGGGGCCTATGGCTACACCTTC.

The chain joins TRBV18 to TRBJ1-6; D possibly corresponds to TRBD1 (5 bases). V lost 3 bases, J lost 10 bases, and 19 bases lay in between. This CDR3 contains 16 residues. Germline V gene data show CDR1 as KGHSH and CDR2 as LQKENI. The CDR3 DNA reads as TGTGCCAGCTCACCCCAGTCGAACGGGGGTAGATCACCCCTCCACTTT. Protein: CASSPQSNGGRSPLHF.

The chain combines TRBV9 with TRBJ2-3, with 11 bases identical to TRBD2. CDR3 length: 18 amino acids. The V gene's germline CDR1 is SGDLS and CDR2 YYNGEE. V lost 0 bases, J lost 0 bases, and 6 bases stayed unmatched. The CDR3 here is CASSVATSGGTSTDTQYF. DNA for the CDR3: TGTGCCAGCAGCGTAGCTACTAGCGGGGGCACTAGCACAGATACGCAGTATTTT.

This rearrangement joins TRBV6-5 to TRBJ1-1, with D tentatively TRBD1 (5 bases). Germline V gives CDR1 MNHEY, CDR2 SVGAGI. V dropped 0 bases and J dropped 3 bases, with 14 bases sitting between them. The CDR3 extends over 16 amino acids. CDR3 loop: CASSYSRGGEYTEAFF. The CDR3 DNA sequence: TGTGCCAGCAGTTACTCGCGAGGAGGGGAGTACACTGAAGCTTTCTTT.

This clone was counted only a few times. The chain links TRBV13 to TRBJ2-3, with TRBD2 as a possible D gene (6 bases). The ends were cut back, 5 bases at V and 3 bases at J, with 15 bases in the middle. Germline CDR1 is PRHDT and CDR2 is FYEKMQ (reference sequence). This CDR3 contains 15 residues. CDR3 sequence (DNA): TGTGCCAGCAGCCCACTCGGGCGGGGAACAGATACGCAGTATTTT. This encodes CASSPLGRGTDTQYF.

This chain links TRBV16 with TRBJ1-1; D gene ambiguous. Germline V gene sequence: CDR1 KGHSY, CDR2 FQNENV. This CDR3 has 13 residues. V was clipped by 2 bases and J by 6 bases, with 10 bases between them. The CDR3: CASSQDPDSEAFF. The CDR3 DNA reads TGTGCCAGCAGCCAAGATCCTGACTCTGAAGCTTTCTTT.

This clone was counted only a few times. The CDR3 is CASSVGTGHTDTQYF. In DNA form, the CDR3 reads TGTGCCAGCAGCGTAGGGACAGGGCACACAGATACGCAGTATTTT. The V and J genes are TRBV9 and TRBJ2-3, with 8 bases fitting TRBD1. The junction had 2 bases not matched to a gene; V was cut back by 0 bases and J by 2 bases. The CDR3 is 15 residues long. CDR1 is SGDLS, CDR2 YYNGEE, per germline. Full variable domain (missing parts from reference TRBV9 and TRBJ2-3): DSGVTQTPKHLITATGQRVTLRCSPRSGDLSVYWYQQSLDQGLQFLIQYYNGEERAKGNILERFSAQQFPDLHSELNLSSLELGDSALYFCASSVGTGHTDTQYFGPGTRLTVL.

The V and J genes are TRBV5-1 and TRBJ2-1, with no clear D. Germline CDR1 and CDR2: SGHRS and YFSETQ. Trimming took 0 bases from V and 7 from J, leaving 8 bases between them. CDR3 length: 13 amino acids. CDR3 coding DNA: TGCGCCAGCAGCTTGGCCTCTTCGAATGAGCAGTTCTTC. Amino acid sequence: CASSLASSNEQFF. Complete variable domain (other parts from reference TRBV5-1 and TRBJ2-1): KAGVTQTPRYLIKTRGQQVTLSCSPISGHRSVSWYQQTPGQGLQFLFEYFSETQRNKGNFPGRFSGRQFSNSRSEMNVSTLELGDSALYLCASSLASSNEQFFGPGTRLTVL.

For the CDR3, the DNA is TGCGCCAGCACCCAAGTTGGACAGGGCTATGGCTACACCTTC. This codes for CASTQVGQGYGYTF. The chain links TRBV5-1 to TRBJ1-2, with TRBD1 identical over 8 bases. Germline assignment: CDR1 SGHRS and CDR2 YFSETQ. This CDR3 contains 14 residues. V trimming: 6 bases; J trimming: 4 bases; junction bases outside the gene matches: 8.

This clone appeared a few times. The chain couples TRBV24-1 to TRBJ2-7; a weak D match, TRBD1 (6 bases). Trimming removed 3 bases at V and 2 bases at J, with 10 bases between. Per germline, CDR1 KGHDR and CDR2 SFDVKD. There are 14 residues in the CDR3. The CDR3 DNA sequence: TGTGCCACCAGTGATCCGCAGGGGCCCTACGAGCAGTACTTC. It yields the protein CATSDPQGPYEQYF.